The present entry profiles one TCR beta chain with its context. Time point noted: acute HCV infection, within 168 days of estimated infection date. Sequencing of hepatitis C virus-specific cells was done ex vivo rather than after in vitro expansion. Germline values: CDR1 MNHEY, CDR2 SVGAGI. This CDR3 is built from 15 residues. The V and J ends lost 6 bases and 1 base, in that order; junction bases with no gene match: 3. Sequencing used immunoSEQ multiplex PCR; TCRdb keeps in-frame clones, though not all of them. The table shows approximately 4,200 clones, with less than 45% occurring only once. The data derive from a study of CD8 T cells in acute hepatitis C reinfection. Study conclusions and caveats: Preferential TRBV04 and TRBV06 usage appeared in all groups and was not explained by the naive pool.

The chain employs TRBV6-5 and TRBJ2-2, with 9 bases identical to TRBD1. This clonotype originated in a man aged 25-45 years with chronic hepatitis C. Sequenced here: HCV NS3-1073 tetramer-sorted CD8+ T cells from PBMCs, sampled during acute infection. The CDR3 DNA sequence: TGTGCCAGCAGCTGGACAGGGGAGAACACCGGGGAGCTGTTTTTT. It codes for CASSWTGENTGELFF.